The 13 T cell receptor beta chains listed next were all sequenced from one sample in a study of blood T cell repertoires in COVID-19. Assay used: immunoSEQ multiplex PCR; TCRdb lists only in-frame clones, some missing. The sample records about 270,000 clones, about 87% being singletons. Sequencing used PBMCs or T cells enriched from blood (not recorded which). These receptor sequences come from a woman between 25 and 40 years old with acute COVID-19.

The chain joins TRBV6-5 to TRBJ1-5, with 7 bases fitting TRBD1. CDR1 is MNHEY, CDR2 SVGAGI, per germline. The CDR3 is 13 amino acids. J lost 2 bases, V lost 6 bases, and 1 base had no gene match. The CDR3 coding sequence is TGTGCCAGCAGCAGGGGGGGCAATCAGCCCCAGCATTTT. Protein: CASSRGGNQPQHF.

This chain connects TRBV7-2 to TRBJ2-7; 8 bases are a match to TRBD2. V trimming: 6 bases; J trimming: 4 bases; junction bases outside the gene matches: 8. The CDR3 covers 14 residues. Germline V gene data show CDR1 as SGHTA and CDR2 as FQGNSA. DNA for the CDR3: TGTGCCAGCAGTTCCATAGCGGGATCGTACGAGCAGTACTTC. Its translation is CASSSIAGSYEQYF.

The chain couples TRBV7-8 to TRBJ2-7, with D possibly matching TRBD2 (6 bases). V was trimmed by 1 base and J by 3 bases, leaving 13 bases between them. Germline CDR1 and CDR2: SGHVS and FQNEAQ. CDR3 size: 15 residues. The CDR3 here is CASSLGSLASYEQYF. The CDR3 DNA reads as TGTGCCAGCAGCTTAGGGTCTCTAGCGAGCTACGAGCAGTACTTC.

The CDR3 reads CASSIQAALQTDTQYF. As DNA, the CDR3 is TGTGCCAGCAGCATACAGGCGGCTCTTCAAACAGATACGCAGTATTTT. The chain is built from TRBV5-4 and TRBJ2-3, with D possibly TRBD1 on 5 matching bases. Trimming took 4 bases from V and 3 from J, leaving 18 bases between them. The CDR3 spans 16 residues. The germline V gene has CDR1 SGHNT and CDR2 YYREEE (reference sequence).

V gene TRBV6-2 or TRBV6-3 combines with J gene TRBJ2-3, with 10 positions matching TRBD2. CDR3 size: 17 residues. CDR1 MNHEY and CDR2 SVGEGT come from the germline V gene. V shed 4 bases, J shed 2 bases, and the junction held 9 bases outside the gene matches. The CDR3 sequence is CASSSTSGPLPTDTQYF. The DNA for the CDR3 is TGTGCCAGCAGTTCGACTAGCGGGCCCCTCCCCACAGATACGCAGTATTTT.

V is TRBV19 and J is TRBJ2-2; D call uncertain. The V and J ends lost 5 bases and 4 bases respectively, with 5 bases between them. This CDR3 comprises 12 residues. CDR1 is LNHDA and CDR2 is SQIVND in the germline V gene (reference sequence). CDR3 coding DNA: TGTGCCAGTAGTTACATCACCGGGGAGCTGTTTTTT. It encodes CASSYITGELFF.

J is TRBJ1-2 and V is TRBV18, with 8 bases that match TRBD1. CDR3 length: 13 residues. CDR1 and CDR2 (germline): KGHSH, LQKENI. CDR3 DNA: TGTGCTACCGCCCCGCAGGGGGCCTATGGCTACACCTTC. This codes for CATAPQGAYGYTF.

Only a few counts were recorded for this clone. V gene TRBV5-8 combines with J gene TRBJ1-5; D may be TRBD1 (5 bases). The CDR3 contains 14 residues. Germline CDR1 and CDR2: SGHTS and YDEGEE. The germline V and J ends were trimmed by 1 base and 6 bases, with 11 bases remaining between them. CDR3 amino acids: CASSLSRDSQPQHF. The CDR3 coding sequence is TGTGCCAGCAGCTTGAGCCGGGACTCTCAGCCCCAGCATTTT.

The genes are TRBV25-1 and TRBJ1-2; D possibly corresponds to TRBD1 (5 bases). The CDR3 consists of 14 residues. Deletions cut 1 base from V and 7 bases from J, with 13 bases between. Germline V gene sequence: CDR1 MGHDK, CDR2 SYGVNS. This chain's CDR3 is CASSEFGRDGGYTF. CDR3 nucleotide sequence: TGTGCCAGCAGTGAATTCGGCAGGGATGGTGGCTACACCTTC.

The V call is TRBV3-1 (or the pseudogene TRBV3-2), the J call TRBJ2-7; the D gene is possibly TRBD2 (5 bases). Between the trimmed V and J ends, which lost 0 bases and 5 bases, there was a span of 14 bases. The germline gives CDR1 LGHDT, CDR2 YNNKEL (reference sequence). This CDR3 has 15 residues. The CDR3 sequence: CASSQDGLFPNEQYF. CDR3 coding DNA: TGTGCCAGCAGCCAAGATGGACTTTTCCCTAACGAGCAGTACTTC.

The chain has TRBV6-1 and TRBJ1-5; D gene uncertain. Germline V gene data show CDR1 as MNHNS and CDR2 as SASEGT. The V end lost 0 bases, the J end lost 3 bases, and 12 bases lay between the germline ends. The CDR3 covers 16 residues. The DNA for the CDR3 is TGTGCCAGCAGTGAAGCCCAAATCCCTATCAATCAGCCCCAGCATTTT. It yields the protein CASSEAQIPINQPQHF.

This chain joins TRBV4-1 and TRBJ2-1; 10 nucleotides agree with TRBD2. The length of the CDR3 is 17 residues. The germline V gene has CDR1 MGHRA and CDR2 YSYEKL. Trimming took 0 bases from V and 8 from J; bases not matched to a gene: 10. The CDR3 bases are TGCGCCAGCAGCCAAGATGGATCTAGCGGGAGAGGTTATGAGCAGTTCTTC. This encodes CASSQDGSSGRGYEQFF.

The J gene is TRBJ1-2, the V gene TRBV10-3, with D possibly TRBD1 on 5 matching bases. There are 17 residues in the CDR3. Trimming removed 5 bases from V and 2 bases from J, with 21 bases in between. Germline lookup yields CDR1 ENHRY and CDR2 SYGVKD. CDR3 DNA sequence: TGTGCCATCAGTCCCAATCTAGGACAAGCAGTCAACTATGGCTACACCTTC. Protein: CAISPNLGQAVNYGYTF.